This T cell receptor (beta chain) derives from a study of blood T cells in healthy people across ages. Germline V gene sequence: CDR1 SGHTA, CDR2 FQGNSA. The CDR3 runs 15 residues. V dropped 4 bases and J dropped 2 bases, with 13 bases sitting between them. Total RNA, at least 6 micrograms per sample, came from PBMCs. The use of a sample-barcoded 5' primer and a J-beta primer mix characterized a second PCR of about 7 to 12 cycles. Each of the cDNA molecules was tagged by a template-switch adaptor with 12 random nucleotides. All samples yielded 2.5 million or more CDR3-containing paired-end reads. TCRdb re-derived calls from the 5' RACE reads in MiXCR, one entry per CDR3 protein. The sample records about 1,400,000 distinct CDR3 sequences, roughly 59% being singletons.

This receptor was identified in a man between 18 and 29 years old in good health. Sequencing input: blood. The genes are TRBV7-2 and TRBJ2-3; possible D gene TRBD1, 6 bases. The CDR3 DNA reads TGTGCCAGCAGCTCGACGACAGGCCCCACAGATACGCAGTATTTT. This sequence encodes CASSSTTGPTDTQYF.